A single T cell receptor beta chain is shown here with its context. The sample originates from a study of response to subunit inactivated influenza vaccine. TCRdb re-called the RT-PCR reads through MiXCR, storing one row per CDR3 protein. Of under 200,000 distinct CDR3 sequences in the sample, 10% to 15% were seen once. The same sample was also used in a study of T cells expressing NK-cell markers. This second report adds: 5'RACE template switching with UMIs generated TCR beta cDNA.

The origin of this receptor is a middle-aged man who received an inactivated influenza vaccine. The material was CD8+ T cells sorted from PBMCs, obtained 11 to 12 days after vaccination.

The CDR3 DNA follows: TGTGCCAGCAGCCTACGGGACGGGTTCTATGGCTACACCTTC. Translation gives CASSLRDGFYGYTF. The V gene is TRBV14, the J gene TRBJ1-2, with TRBD1 as a possible D gene (5 bases). V was cut by 4 bases and J by 4 bases, with 13 bases left in between. CDR3 size: 14 residues. The germline V gene has CDR1 SGHDN and CDR2 FVKESK.